There are a few counts of the clone carrying this T cell receptor beta chain. From the RACE reads, TCRdb called clonotypes with MiXCR, one entry per CDR3 protein. Altogether roughly 64,000 distinct CDR3 sequences are present, approximately 9.9% being singletons, with the ten largest covering roughly 2.1%. The source of the sample is a study of human T cells and chemical hapten exposure. The time point was: patch test 3, about 24 weeks after DPC sensitization. The treatment is: therapeutic diphenylcyclopropenone sensitization with weekly scalp DPC. This CDR3 region has 13 residues. Deletions cut 6 bases from V and 4 bases from J, with 12 bases between. In germline, CDR1 is SQVTM, CDR2 ANQGSEA.

The starting material was whole blood, obtained in connection with sensitization to the hapten diphenylcyclopropenone (DPC). The chain has TRBV29-1 and TRBJ1-4; a possible D gene is TRBD1 (6 bases). This receptor was identified in a woman in her thirties with alopecia areata. Some clones in this sample may be carry-over from other donors' samples. In DNA form, the CDR3 reads TGCAGCGTCCGAGGACAGATTAATGAAAAACTGTTTTTT. Translated: CSVRGQINEKLFF.